This note documents a single T cell receptor beta chain sequence. This entry belongs to a study of blood T cell repertoires in COVID-19. Across the study: The analysed material was cDNA or gDNA that came from T cells, B-cell-depleted T cells, or PBMCs.

Between the trimmed V and J ends, which lost 0 bases and 6 bases, there was a span of 11 bases. Germline CDR1 and CDR2: LGHNA and YSLEER. The CDR3 runs to 15 residues. Using immunoSEQ multiplex PCR, the repertoire was profiled, and TCRdb retains in-frame clones only, with some absent. This table has 150,000 to 200,000 clones, about 80% appearing once. The rearrangement joins TRBV4-3 to TRBJ1-4; tentative D call: TRBD1 (6 bases). Material: peripheral blood. This TCR derives from a human donor in a cohort sampled during active COVID-19. CDR3 nucleotide sequence: TGCGCCAGCAGCCAAGATCCGAACAGGGATGAAAAACTGTTTTTT. Protein: CASSQDPNRDEKLFF.